This T cell receptor beta chain was obtained from a study of control samples from healthy donors and cancer patients. This clone was counted only a few times. The ends lost 0 bases at V and 7 bases at J; junction bases unmatched: 4. CDR1 SEHNR and CDR2 FQNEAQ come from the germline V gene (reference sequence). This CDR3 contains 15 residues. Here immunoSEQ multiplex PCR was the method, and the copy in TCRdb shows in-frame clones only, minus some. The data show approximately 150,000 clones, 80% to 95% seen once. This clonotype was sampled from a woman under 40 in good health. The sample consisted of blood. V usage is TRBV7-9 and J usage is TRBJ2-7, with TRBD2 matching 12 bases. This CDR3 is CASSLALAGGNEQYF. DNA for the CDR3: TGTGCCAGCAGCTTAGCGCTAGCGGGAGGGAATGAGCAGTACTTC.